This TCR beta chain was captured by sequencing in a study of OX40 agonist ivuxolimab in advanced cancers. The ends were cut back, 4 bases at V and 3 bases at J, with 15 bases in the middle. The CDR3 length is 15 residues. The germline V gene has CDR1 KGHSH and CDR2 LQKENI. Measured with immunoSEQ multiplex PCR; TCRdb has only the in-frame clones, and not every one. Of approximately 80,000 clones in the sample, 90% were seen once. The origin of this receptor is an adult with an advanced solid tumor such as melanoma, head and neck, liver or kidney cancer. This chain joins TRBV18 and TRBJ1-2; tentative D call: TRBD1 (5 bases). Sequencing used CD4+ or CD8+ T cells sorted from blood, obtained in a trial of the OX40 agonist ivuxolimab. Written as DNA, the CDR3 is TGTGCCAGCTCACAGTCCGAGGGGCGCGACTATGGCTACACCTTC. It encodes CASSQSEGRDYGYTF.